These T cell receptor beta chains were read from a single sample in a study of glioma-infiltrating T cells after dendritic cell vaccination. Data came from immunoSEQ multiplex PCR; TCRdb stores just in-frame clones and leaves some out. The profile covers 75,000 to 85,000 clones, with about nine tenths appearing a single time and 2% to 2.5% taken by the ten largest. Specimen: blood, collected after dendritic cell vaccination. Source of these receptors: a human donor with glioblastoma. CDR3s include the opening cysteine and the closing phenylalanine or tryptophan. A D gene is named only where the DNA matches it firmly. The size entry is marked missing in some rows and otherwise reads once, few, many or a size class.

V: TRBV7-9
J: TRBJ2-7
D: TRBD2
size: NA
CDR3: CASSPPWTSGFSYEQYF
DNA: TGTGCCAGCAGCCCCCCCTGGACTAGCGGATTCTCCTACGAGCAGTACTTC

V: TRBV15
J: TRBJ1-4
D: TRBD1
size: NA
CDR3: CATSSVQGGAEKLFF
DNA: TGTGCCACCAGCAGTGTCCAGGGGGGTGCAGAAAAACTGTTTTTT

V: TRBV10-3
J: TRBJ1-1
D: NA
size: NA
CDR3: CAISWGGTEAFF
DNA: TGTGCCATCAGTTGGGGGGGCACTGAAGCTTTCTTT

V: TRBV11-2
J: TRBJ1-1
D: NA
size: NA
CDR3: CASSLSGRVAEAFF
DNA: TGTGCCAGCAGCTTATCCGGCAGGGTCGCTGAAGCTTTCTTT

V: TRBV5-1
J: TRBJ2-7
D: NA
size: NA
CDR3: CASSLVAEGLYEQYF
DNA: TGCGCCAGCAGCTTGGTAGCGGAGGGCCTCTACGAGCAGTACTTC

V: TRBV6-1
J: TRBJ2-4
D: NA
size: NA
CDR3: CASTEGRVWENIQYF
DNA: TGTGCCAGCACCGAGGGTCGGGTTTGGGAAAACATTCAGTACTTC

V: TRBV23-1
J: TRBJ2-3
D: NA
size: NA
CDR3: CASTHPGEGPSTDTQYF
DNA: TGCGCCAGCACCCATCCCGGAGAGGGTCCTAGCACAGATACGCAGTATTTT

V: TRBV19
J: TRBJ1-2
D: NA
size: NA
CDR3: CASMITADTYTF
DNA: TGTGCCAGTATGATAACAGCCGATACCTACACCTTC

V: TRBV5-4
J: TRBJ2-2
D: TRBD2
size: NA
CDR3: CASSVGLAGNTGELFF
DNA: TGTGCCAGCAGCGTGGGACTAGCGGGGAACACCGGGGAGCTGTTTTTT

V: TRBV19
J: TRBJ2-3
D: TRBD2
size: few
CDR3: CASSIWSGLADNTDTQYF
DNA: TGTGCCAGTAGTATTTGGTCCGGACTAGCGGACAACACAGATACGCAGTATTTT

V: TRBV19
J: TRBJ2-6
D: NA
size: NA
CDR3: CASSSAEGALGGANVLTF
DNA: TGTGCCAGTAGTTCGGCAGAAGGGGCCTTAGGAGGGGCCAACGTCCTGACTTTC

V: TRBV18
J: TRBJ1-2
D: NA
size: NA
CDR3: CASSPGSNYSNYTF
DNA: TGTGCCAGCTCACCCGGCAGTAACTATTCTAACTACACCTTC

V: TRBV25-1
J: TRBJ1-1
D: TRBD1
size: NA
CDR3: CASRSGTGDTEAFF
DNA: TGTGCCAGCAGAAGCGGGACAGGGGACACTGAGGCTTTCTTT

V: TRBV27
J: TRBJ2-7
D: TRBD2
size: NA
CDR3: CASSTRTSGGLAEQYF
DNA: TGTGCCAGCAGTACCCGGACTAGCGGGGGGTTGGCGGAGCAGTACTTC

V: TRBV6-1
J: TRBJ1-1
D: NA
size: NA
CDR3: CASTQEGGTEAFF
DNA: TGTGCCAGCACTCAAGAGGGAGGAACTGAAGCTTTCTTT

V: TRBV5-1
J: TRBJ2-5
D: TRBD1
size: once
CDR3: CASSSTGGDGETQYF
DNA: TGCGCCAGCAGTTCGACAGGGGGCGACGGGGAGACCCAGTACTTC

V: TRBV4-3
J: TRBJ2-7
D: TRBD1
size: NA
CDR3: CASSQGTWTGDYEQYF
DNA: TGCGCCAGCAGCCAAGGTACATGGACAGGGGACTACGAGCAGTACTTC

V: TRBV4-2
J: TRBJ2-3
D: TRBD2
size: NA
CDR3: CASSRTGLASTDTQYF
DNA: TGTGCCAGCAGCCGTACGGGACTAGCTAGCACAGATACGCAGTATTTT

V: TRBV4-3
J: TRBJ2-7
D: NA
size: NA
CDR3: CASSQVQGGTYEQYF
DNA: TGCGCCAGCAGCCAAGTTCAGGGGGGCACCTACGAGCAGTACTTC

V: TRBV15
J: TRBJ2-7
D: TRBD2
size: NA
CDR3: CATSREGSGLYEQYF
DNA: TGTGCCACCAGCAGAGAGGGTAGCGGGCTCTACGAGCAGTACTTC

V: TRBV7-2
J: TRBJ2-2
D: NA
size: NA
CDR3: CASSTPNTGELFF
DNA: TGTGCCTCGTCCACACCGAACACCGGGGAGCTGTTTTTT

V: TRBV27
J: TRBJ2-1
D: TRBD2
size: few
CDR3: CASSPEGTSDYNEQFF
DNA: TGTGCCAGCAGTCCTGAGGGGACTAGCGATTACAATGAGCAGTTCTTC

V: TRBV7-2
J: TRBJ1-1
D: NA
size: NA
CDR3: CASSLAGVLEAFF
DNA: TGTGCCAGCAGCTTAGCGGGAGTACTCGAAGCTTTCTTT

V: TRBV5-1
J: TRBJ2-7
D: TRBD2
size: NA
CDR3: CASSLAGEYEQYF
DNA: TGCGCCAGCAGCCTGGCGGGAGAATACGAGCAGTACTTC

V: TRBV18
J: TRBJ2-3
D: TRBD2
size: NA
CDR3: CASSPAGGDTQYF
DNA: TGTGCCAGCTCACCGGCGGGGGGGGATACGCAGTATTTT

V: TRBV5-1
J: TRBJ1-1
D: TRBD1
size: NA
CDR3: CASSPGQGGEAFF
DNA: TGCGCCAGCAGCCCCGGACAGGGAGGTGAAGCTTTCTTT